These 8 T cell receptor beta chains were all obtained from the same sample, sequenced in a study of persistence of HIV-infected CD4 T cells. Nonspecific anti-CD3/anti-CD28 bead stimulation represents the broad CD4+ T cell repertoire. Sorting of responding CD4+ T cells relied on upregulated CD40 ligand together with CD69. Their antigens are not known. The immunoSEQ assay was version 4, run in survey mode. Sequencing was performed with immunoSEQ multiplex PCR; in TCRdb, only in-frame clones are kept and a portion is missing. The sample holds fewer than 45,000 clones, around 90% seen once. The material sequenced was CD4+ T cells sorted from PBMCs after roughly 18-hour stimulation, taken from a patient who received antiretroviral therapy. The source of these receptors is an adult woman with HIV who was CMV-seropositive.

The CDR3 DNA is TGCGCCAGCAGTACAGGGCCCCACAATGAGCAGTTCTTC. Amino acids: CASSTGPHNEQFF. V and J are TRBV10-1 and TRBJ2-1, with a weak D call TRBD1 (6 bases). This CDR3 is 13 amino acids long. Germline V lookup: CDR1 WNHNN, CDR2 SYGVQD (reference sequence). Trimming took off 5 bases at V and 5 bases at J, with 10 bases between the two ends.

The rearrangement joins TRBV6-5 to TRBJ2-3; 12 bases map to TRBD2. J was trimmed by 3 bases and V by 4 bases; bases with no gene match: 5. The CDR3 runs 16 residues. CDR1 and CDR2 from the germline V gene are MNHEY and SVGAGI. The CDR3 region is CASSLTSGGLTDTQYF. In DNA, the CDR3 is TGTGCCAGCAGTTTAACTAGCGGGGGGCTAACAGATACGCAGTATTTT.

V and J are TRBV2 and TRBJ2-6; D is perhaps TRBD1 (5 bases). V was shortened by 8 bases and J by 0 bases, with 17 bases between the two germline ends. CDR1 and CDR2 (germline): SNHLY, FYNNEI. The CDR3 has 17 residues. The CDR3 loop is CASSSRVSPSGANVLTF. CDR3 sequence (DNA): TGTGCCAGCTCCAGCAGGGTGTCCCCCTCTGGGGCCAACGTCCTGACTTTC.

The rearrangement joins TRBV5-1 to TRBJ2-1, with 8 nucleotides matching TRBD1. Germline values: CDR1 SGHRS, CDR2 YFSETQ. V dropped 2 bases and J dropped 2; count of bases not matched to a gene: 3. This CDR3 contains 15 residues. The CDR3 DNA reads TGCGCCAGCAGCTTTGGACAGGGACCCTACAATGAGCAGTTCTTC. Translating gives CASSFGQGPYNEQFF.

CDR3 sequence: CAISVGTGEAEKLFF. CDR3 in DNA: TGTGCCATCAGTGTTGGGACAGGGGAGGCTGAAAAACTGTTTTTT. This chain uses TRBV10-3 with TRBJ1-4; 10 bases agree with TRBD1. This CDR3 spans 15 amino acids. Trimming took 4 bases from V and 7 from J; bases not matched to a gene: 6. From germline, CDR1 is ENHRY and CDR2 SYGVKD.

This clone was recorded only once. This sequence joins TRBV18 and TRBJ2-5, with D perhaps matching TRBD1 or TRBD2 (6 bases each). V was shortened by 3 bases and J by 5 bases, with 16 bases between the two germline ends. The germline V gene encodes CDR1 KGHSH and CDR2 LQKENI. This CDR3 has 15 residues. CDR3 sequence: CASSPTTGAGETQYF. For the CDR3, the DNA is TGTGCCAGCTCACCTACGACAGGTGCGGGGGAGACCCAGTACTTC. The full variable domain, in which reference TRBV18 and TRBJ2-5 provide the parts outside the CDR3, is NAGVMQNPRHLVRRRGQEARLRCSPMKGHSHVYWYRQLPEEGLKFMVYLQKENIIDESGMPKERFSAEFPKEGPSILRIQQVVRGDSAAYFCASSPTTGAGETQYFGPGTRLLVL.

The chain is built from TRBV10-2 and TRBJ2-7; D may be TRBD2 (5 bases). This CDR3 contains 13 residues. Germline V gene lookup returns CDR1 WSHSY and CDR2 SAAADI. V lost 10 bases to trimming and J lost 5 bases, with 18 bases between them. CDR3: CAIEGKTAHEQYF. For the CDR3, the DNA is TGCGCCATCGAGGGTAAAACGGCGCACGAGCAGTACTTC.

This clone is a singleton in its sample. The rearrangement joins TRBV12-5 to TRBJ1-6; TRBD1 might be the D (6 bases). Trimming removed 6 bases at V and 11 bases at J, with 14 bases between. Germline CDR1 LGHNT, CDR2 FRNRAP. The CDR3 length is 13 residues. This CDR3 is CASGPTGLTPLHF. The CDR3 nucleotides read TGTGCTAGTGGCCCTACAGGGCTTACACCCCTCCACTTT.